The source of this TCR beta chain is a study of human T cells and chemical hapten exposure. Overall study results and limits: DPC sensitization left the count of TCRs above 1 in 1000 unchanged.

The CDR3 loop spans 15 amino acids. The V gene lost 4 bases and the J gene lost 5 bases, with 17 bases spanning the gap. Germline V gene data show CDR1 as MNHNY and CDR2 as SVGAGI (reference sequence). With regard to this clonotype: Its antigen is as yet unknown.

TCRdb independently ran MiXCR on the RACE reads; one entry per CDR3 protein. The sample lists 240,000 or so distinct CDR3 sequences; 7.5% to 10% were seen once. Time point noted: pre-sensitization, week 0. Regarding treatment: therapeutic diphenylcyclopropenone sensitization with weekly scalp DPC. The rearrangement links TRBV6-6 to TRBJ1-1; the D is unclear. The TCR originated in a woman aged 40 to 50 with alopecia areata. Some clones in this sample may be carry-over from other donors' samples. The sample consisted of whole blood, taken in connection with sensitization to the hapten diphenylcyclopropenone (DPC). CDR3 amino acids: CASSSSNRPGTEAFF. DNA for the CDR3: TGTGCCAGCAGTTCTTCTAACCGACCGGGGACTGAAGCTTTCTTT.